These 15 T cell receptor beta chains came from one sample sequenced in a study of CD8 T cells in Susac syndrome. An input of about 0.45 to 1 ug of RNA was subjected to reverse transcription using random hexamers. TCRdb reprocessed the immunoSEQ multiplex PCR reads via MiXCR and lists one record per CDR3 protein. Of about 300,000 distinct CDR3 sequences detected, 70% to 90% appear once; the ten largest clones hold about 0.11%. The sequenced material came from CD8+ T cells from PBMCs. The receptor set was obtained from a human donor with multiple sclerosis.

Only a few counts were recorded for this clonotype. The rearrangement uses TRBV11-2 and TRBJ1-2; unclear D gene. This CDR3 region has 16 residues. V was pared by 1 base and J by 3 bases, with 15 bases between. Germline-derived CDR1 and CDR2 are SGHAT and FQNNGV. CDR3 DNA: TGTGCCAGCAGCTTAGGGGCCGTATCCCTGCACTATGGCTACACCTTC. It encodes CASSLGAVSLHYGYTF.

The CDR3 spells CSVDRFPNYGYTF. The DNA of the CDR3 is TGCAGCGTTGATCGGTTCCCTAACTATGGCTACACCTTC. This chain links TRBV29-1 with TRBJ1-2, with D unresolved. The germline CDR1 and CDR2 sequences are SQVTM and ANQGSEA. This CDR3 is 13 amino acids long. Trimming removed 3 bases at V and 0 bases at J, with 8 bases between.

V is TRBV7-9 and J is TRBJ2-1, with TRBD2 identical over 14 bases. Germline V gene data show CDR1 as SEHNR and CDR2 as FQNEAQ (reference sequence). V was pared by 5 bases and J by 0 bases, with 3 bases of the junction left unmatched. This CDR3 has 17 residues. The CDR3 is CASSTGTSGSSYNEQFF. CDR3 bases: TGTGCCAGCAGCACTGGGACTAGCGGGAGCTCCTACAATGAGCAGTTCTTC.

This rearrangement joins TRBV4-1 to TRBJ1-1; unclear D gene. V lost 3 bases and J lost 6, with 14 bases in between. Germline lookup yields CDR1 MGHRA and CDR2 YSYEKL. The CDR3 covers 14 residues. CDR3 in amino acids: CASSHPTPSSEAFF. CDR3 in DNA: TGCGCCAGCAGCCACCCGACCCCATCCTCTGAAGCTTTCTTT.

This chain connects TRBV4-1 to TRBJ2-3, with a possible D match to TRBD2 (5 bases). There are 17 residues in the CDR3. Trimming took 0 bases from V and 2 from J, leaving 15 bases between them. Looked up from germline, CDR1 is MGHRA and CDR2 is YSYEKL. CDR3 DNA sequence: TGCGCCAGCAGCCAAGATCTAGGTGCGGGTATCACAGATACGCAGTATTTT. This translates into CASSQDLGAGITDTQYF.

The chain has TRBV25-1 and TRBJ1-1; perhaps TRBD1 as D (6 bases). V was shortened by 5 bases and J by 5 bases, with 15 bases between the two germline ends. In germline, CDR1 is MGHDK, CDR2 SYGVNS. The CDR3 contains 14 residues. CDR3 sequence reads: CASSRGRMGTEAFF. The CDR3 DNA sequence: TGTGCCAGCAGTAGGGGGAGGATGGGTACTGAAGCTTTCTTT.

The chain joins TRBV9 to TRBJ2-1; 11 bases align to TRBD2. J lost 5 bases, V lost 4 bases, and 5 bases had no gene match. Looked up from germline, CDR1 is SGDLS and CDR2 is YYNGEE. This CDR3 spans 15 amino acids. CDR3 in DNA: TGTGCCAGCAGCCTGGGACTAGCGGACAACAATGAGCAGTTCTTC. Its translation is CASSLGLADNNEQFF.

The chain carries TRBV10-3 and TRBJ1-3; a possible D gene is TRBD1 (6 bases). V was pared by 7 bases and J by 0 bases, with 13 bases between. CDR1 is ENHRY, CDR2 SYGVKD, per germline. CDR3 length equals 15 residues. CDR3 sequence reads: CAINQGHLSGNTIYF. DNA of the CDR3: TGTGCCATCAACCAGGGGCATCTCTCTGGAAACACCATATATTTT.

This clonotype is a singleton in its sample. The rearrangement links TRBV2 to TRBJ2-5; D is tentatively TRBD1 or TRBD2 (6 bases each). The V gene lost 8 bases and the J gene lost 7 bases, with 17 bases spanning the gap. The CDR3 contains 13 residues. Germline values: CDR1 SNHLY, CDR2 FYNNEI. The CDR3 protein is CASGGGRKGTQYF. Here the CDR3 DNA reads TGTGCCAGCGGAGGGGGACGGAAGGGGACCCAGTACTTC. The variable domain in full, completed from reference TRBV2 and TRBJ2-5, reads EPEVTQTPSHQVTQMGQEVILRCVPISNHLYFYWYRQILGQKVEFLVSFYNNEISEKSEIFDDQFSVERPDGSNFTLKIRSTKLEDSAMYFCASGGGRKGTQYFGPGTRLLVL.

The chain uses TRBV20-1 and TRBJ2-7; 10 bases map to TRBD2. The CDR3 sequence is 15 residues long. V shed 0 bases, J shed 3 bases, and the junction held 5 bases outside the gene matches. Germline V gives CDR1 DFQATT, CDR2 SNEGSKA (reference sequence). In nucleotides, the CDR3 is TGCAGTGCTAGAGAGCCCTGGACTAGCGGCTACGAGCAGTACTTC. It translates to CSAREPWTSGYEQYF.

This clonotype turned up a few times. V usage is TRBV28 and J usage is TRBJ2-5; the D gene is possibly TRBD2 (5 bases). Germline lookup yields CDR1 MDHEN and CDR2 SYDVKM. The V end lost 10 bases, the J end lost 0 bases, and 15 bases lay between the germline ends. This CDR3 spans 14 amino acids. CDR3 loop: CATRSSGYQETQYF. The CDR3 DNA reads TGTGCCACACGGAGTTCGGGGTACCAAGAGACCCAGTACTTC.

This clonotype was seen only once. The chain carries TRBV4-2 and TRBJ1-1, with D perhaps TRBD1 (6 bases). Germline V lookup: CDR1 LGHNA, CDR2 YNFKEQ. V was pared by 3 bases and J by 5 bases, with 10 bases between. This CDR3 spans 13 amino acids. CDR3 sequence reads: CASSQTQGTEAFF. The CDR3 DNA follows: TGTGCCAGCAGCCAGACACAGGGAACTGAAGCTTTCTTT.

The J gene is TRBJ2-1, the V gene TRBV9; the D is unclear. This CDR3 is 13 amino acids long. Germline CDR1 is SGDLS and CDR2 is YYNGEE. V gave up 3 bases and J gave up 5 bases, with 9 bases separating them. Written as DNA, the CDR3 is TGTGCCAGCAGCGCGGGTGCGAACAATGAGCAGTTCTTC. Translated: CASSAGANNEQFF.

In nucleotides, the CDR3 is TGTGCACCCGGGACTAGCGGGAGGCAGGGGCCAGATACGCAGTATTTT. This gives the protein CAPGTSGRQGPDTQYF. The chain couples TRBV7-9 to TRBJ2-3, with 15 nucleotides matching TRBD2. CDR3 length: 16 residues. The germline gives CDR1 SEHNR, CDR2 FQNEAQ (reference sequence).

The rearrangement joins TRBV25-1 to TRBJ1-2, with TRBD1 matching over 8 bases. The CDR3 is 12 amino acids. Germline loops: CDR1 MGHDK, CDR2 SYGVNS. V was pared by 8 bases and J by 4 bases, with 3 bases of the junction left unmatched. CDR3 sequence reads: CASGTGRYGYTF. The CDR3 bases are TGTGCCAGCGGGACAGGTCGCTATGGCTACACCTTC.